This T cell receptor beta chain appears in the sequencing data of a study of long-term antiretroviral therapy in people with HIV. Study as a whole: It was about a decade before the 2015 immediate-ART recommendation that the earliest samples were taken. Study-wide points: The study found narrower CDR3 length ranges in HIV repertoires than in controls.

This clone has just one count. What it binds is not known. Germline loops: CDR1 SEHNR, CDR2 FQNEAQ (reference sequence). The CDR3 has 14 amino acids. V trimming: 4 bases; J trimming: 6 bases; junction bases outside the gene matches: 8. Specimens carried about 0.95-11 million cryopreserved PBMC before DNA extraction. With survey level as its setting, the immunoSEQ assay was v3.0. Clones were sequenced by immunoSEQ multiplex PCR, and TCRdb holds only the in-frame ones, with some missing. The data hold 25,000 to 35,000 clones, with approximately 96% observed a single time. The TCR sequence derives from a man in his thirties or forties with HIV. The J gene is TRBJ1-2, the V gene TRBV7-9, with 7 nucleotides matching TRBD1. The sequenced sample was unsorted PBMCs, obtained around 6.6 years after starting antiretroviral therapy. The CDR3 sequence is CASSSNPDRNGYTF. The CDR3 coding sequence is TGTGCCAGCAGCTCAAACCCGGACAGGAATGGCTACACCTTC.